Sequencing of this T cell receptor beta chain was carried out in a study of T cell responses to AZD1222 COVID-19 vaccine. Worth noting for this clone: As yet, its antigen is unknown.

The table came from immunoSEQ multiplex PCR; TCRdb's copy has only in-frame clones and leaves some out. The sample carries 200,000 or so clones, roughly 93% recorded once. Study results and limitations: Targets within unmutated variant regions were reportedly found for nearly half of spike-specific TCRs. Receipt of two AZD1222 doses was followed by a rise in Spike-specific TCR breadth and depth. The span of vaccine-associated CD4 TCRs extended across spike, with dominance at 160-218 and 743-854. Mostly white British, mostly female donors; authors suggested clonal diversity may be underestimated.

The length of the CDR3 is 21 residues. Trimming removed 0 bases at V and 0 bases at J, with 24 bases between. CDR1 and CDR2 from the germline V gene are LGHDT and YNNKEL (reference sequence). The chain joins TRBV3-1 (or the pseudogene TRBV3-2) to TRBJ2-4; D possibly corresponds to TRBD2 (5 bases). The origin of this receptor is an adult in good health. The sample here was peripheral blood, taken on day 0 of AZD1222 vaccination. The CDR3, as DNA: TGTGCCAGCAGCCAAGACCCTCTTTTTAGCGTAGAATCTATAGCCAAAAACATTCAGTACTTC. Its protein product is CASSQDPLFSVESIAKNIQYF.